This T cell receptor (beta chain) was identified in a study of tumor and adjacent non-tumor tissue in lung cancer. Study-wide background: Patients were aged roughly 31 to 76, 10 men and 4 to 6 women, stage I to III. Samples averaged roughly 4.4 million productive TCRbeta reads each. Broader study findings: TCR diversity was significantly greater in tumor than normal lung tissue.

The CDR3 has 17 residues. The germline V gene has CDR1 SGHNT and CDR2 YYREEE (reference sequence). The V segment lost 4 bases and the J segment 6 bases; nucleotides outside the gene matches: 9. In its sample, this clonotype was seen many times. Antigen: not known. A modified ARM-PCR protocol with three rounds of nested PCR amplified TCRbeta. Using its own MiXCR run on the multiplex PCR reads, TCRdb lists one record per CDR3 protein. The sample shows 75,000 to 100,000 distinct CDR3 sequences, 65% to 75% of them seen only once. This sample's RNA came from whole unsorted tissue. Newly diagnosed lung cancer patients had thoracic surgery in China, August–late 2014, without prior chemotherapy.

The gene calls are TRBV5-4 and TRBJ2-1; 14 bases align to TRBD2. The sequenced sample was lung tumor tissue. The TCR originated in a man in his sixties with non-small cell lung cancer. The DNA for the CDR3 is TGTGCCAGCAGCCTGGAGACTAGCGGGAGGGCCCTCAATGAGCAGTTCTTC. Protein product: CASSLETSGRALNEQFF.